The clone carrying this T cell receptor beta chain was picked up one time. What it recognizes is unknown. The sample belongs to a study of cytomegalovirus exposure and HLA in healthy donors. Study in general: A data release that came early held some 79 million unique TCRs from HLA-typed donors. Overall study findings and caveats: Later analysis suggested most CMV-associated TCR beta chains were HLA-restricted.

PCR primers comprised 60 Vbeta and 13 Jbeta primers. Original methodology: As a later analysis found, there were 70 million to 80 million unique TCR beta chains, of which roughly 11 million were shared. Measured with immunoSEQ multiplex PCR; TCRdb has only the in-frame clones, and not every one. V, J and clone size reflect that table, while D and trimming were determined from the DNA. Among about 190,000 clones listed, 84% were seen once. Germline V gene sequence: CDR1 MDHEN, CDR2 SYDVKM. This CDR3 is built from 11 residues. V was pared by 6 bases and J by 2 bases, with 4 bases between. Each donor's status was that of a healthy bone marrow donor.

This receptor was taken from a woman aged 50 to 65 in good health and CMV-seropositive. The chain links TRBV28 to TRBJ1-2, with D unclear. The sequencing sample was made of PBMCs. The CDR3 nucleotides read TGTGCCAGCAGGCAGAACTATGGCTACACCTTC. It translates to CASRQNYGYTF.